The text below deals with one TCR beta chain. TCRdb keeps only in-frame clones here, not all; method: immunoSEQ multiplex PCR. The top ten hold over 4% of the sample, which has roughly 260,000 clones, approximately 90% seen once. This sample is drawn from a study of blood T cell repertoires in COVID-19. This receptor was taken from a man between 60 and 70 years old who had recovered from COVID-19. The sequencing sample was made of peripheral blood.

In DNA, the CDR3 is TGTGCCAGCAGCTTGGGAGGACAGGTAAACTACGAGCAGTACTTC. Residues: CASSLGGQVNYEQYF. This sequence joins TRBV5-4 and TRBJ2-7; 7 nucleotides match TRBD1. V gave up 0 bases and J gave up 3 bases; unmatched junction bases: 6. The CDR3 length is 15 residues. CDR1 and CDR2 (germline): SGHNT, YYREEE (reference sequence).